Presented here are 22 T cell receptor beta chains from one specimen sequenced in a study of blood T cell repertoires in COVID-19. Profiled with immunoSEQ multiplex PCR; TCRdb holds only in-frame clones, not every one. The sample consists of under 400,000 clones, roughly 85% of them appearing once. Sequenced sample: PBMCs or T cells enriched from blood (not recorded which). The receptor source for this set is a woman in her 40s with acute COVID-19.

The genes are TRBV29-1 and TRBJ2-7; unclear D gene. V lost 4 bases and J lost 3, with 10 bases in between. This CDR3 is 12 amino acids long. Germline CDR1 SQVTM, CDR2 ANQGSEA. CDR3 nucleotide sequence: TGCAGCGTTGTAAGTAGAAACTACGAGCAGTACTTC. It encodes CSVVSRNYEQYF.

Details on this clone: Other nucleotide sequences from this sample produce the same CDR3. This chain connects TRBV7-8 to TRBJ2-1; weak D call: TRBD2 (6 bases). The CDR3 has 14 residues. Germline values: CDR1 SGHVS, CDR2 FQNEAQ. The V end lost 2 bases, the J end lost 7 bases, and 12 bases lay between the germline ends. The CDR3 nucleotides read TGTGCCAGCAGCTTATTTCAGGGAGGAAATGAGCAGTTCTTC. Translation: CASSLFQGGNEQFF.

This CDR3 reads CASRDPGAYEQYF. The CDR3 bases are TGTGCCAGCCGCGACCCAGGGGCCTACGAGCAGTACTTC. This chain connects TRBV2 to TRBJ2-7; a weak D match, TRBD1 (6 bases). This CDR3 is built from 13 residues. V lost 8 bases to trimming and J lost 2 bases, with 13 bases between them. CDR1 and CDR2 from the germline V gene are SNHLY and FYNNEI.

Only a few counts were recorded for this clone. DNA for the CDR3: TGTGCCATCAGTGAGACGGACAGGGTTGGGACAGATACGCAGTATTTT. Translated: CAISETDRVGTDTQYF. This chain uses TRBV10-3 with TRBJ2-3, with 8 bases matching TRBD1. V shed 2 bases and J 3 bases; nucleotides not matched to a gene: 7. The CDR3 contains 16 residues. Looked up from germline, CDR1 is ENHRY and CDR2 is SYGVKD.

The rearrangement joins TRBV12-5 to TRBJ1-1; the D gene is possibly TRBD1 (5 bases). V lost 2 bases, J lost 1 base, and 14 bases lay in between. The CDR3 has 16 amino acids. Per germline, CDR1 LGHNT and CDR2 FRNRAP. CDR3 DNA sequence: TGTGCTAGTGGTTTGCCACTGGAGGGGAGGAACACTGAAGCTTTCTTT. Residues: CASGLPLEGRNTEAFF.

A single count supports this clone. The chain combines TRBV19 with TRBJ1-5; 7 nucleotides align to TRBD1. CDR1 and CDR2 (germline): LNHDA, SQIVND (reference sequence). V was clipped by 5 bases and J by 3 bases; unmatched bases: 4. CDR3 length: 14 residues. The CDR3 DNA reads as TGTGCCAGTAGTTCTACAGGGGACAATCAGCCCCAGCATTTT. It encodes CASSSTGDNQPQHF.

The genes are TRBV5-1 and TRBJ2-5; 8 bases are a match to TRBD1. The J segment lost 1 base and the V segment lost 4 bases, leaving 6 bases of the junction unmatched. The CDR3 has 15 amino acids. The germline V gene encodes CDR1 SGHRS and CDR2 YFSETQ. DNA for the CDR3: TGCGCCAGCAGCATCGACAGGGGACCCCAAGAGACCCAGTACTTC. It encodes CASSIDRGPQETQYF. Together with reference TRBV5-1 and TRBJ2-5, the CDR3 gives the full variable domain: KAGVTQTPRYLIKTRGQQVTLSCSPISGHRSVSWYQQTPGQGLQFLFEYFSETQRNKGNFPGRFSGRQFSNSRSEMNVSTLELGDSALYLCASSIDRGPQETQYFGPGTRLLVL.

This clone was observed a handful of times. The chain links TRBV12-5 to TRBJ1-4, with 8 positions matching TRBD1. The trim removed 1 base at V and 5 bases at J, leaving 6 bases unmatched. The length of the CDR3 is 16 residues. Per the germline V gene, CDR1 is LGHNT and CDR2 is FRNRAP. CDR3 amino acids: CASGLGGSGGNEKLFF. CDR3 sequence (DNA): TGTGCTAGTGGTTTGGGAGGTTCAGGGGGCAATGAAAAACTGTTTTTT.

The chain couples TRBV27 to TRBJ2-2; 8 bases align to TRBD1. The length of the CDR3 is 15 residues. Germline CDR1 reads MNHEY; CDR2 reads SMNVEV (reference sequence). The V gene end was trimmed by 6 bases and the J gene end by 2 bases; junction bases not matched to a gene: 5. The CDR3 coding sequence is TGTGCCAGCAGGAGGGGACAGGAAAACACCGGGGAGCTGTTTTTT. Its protein is CASRRGQENTGELFF.

The genes are TRBV2 and TRBJ2-7, with 9 bases identical to TRBD1. CDR1 is SNHLY, CDR2 FYNNEI, per germline. The CDR3 is 16 residues long. The trim removed 6 bases at V and 3 bases at J, leaving 12 bases unmatched. The CDR3 reads CASRDNPGQGYYEQYF. DNA of the CDR3: TGTGCCAGCAGGGATAATCCGGGACAGGGTTACTACGAGCAGTACTTC.

V and J are TRBV7-9 and TRBJ1-1, with 7 bases identical to TRBD1. The CDR3 has 12 amino acids. Trimming took 5 bases from V and 10 from J; bases not matched to a gene: 7. Germline assignment: CDR1 SEHNR and CDR2 FQNEAQ (reference sequence). CDR3 residues: CASSPDRPIAFF. The CDR3 DNA reads as TGTGCCAGCAGCCCGGACAGGCCGATAGCTTTCTTT.

The rearrangement links TRBV27 to TRBJ2-7, with D possibly being TRBD1 (6 bases). The CDR3 runs 13 residues. CDR1 MNHEY and CDR2 SMNVEV come from the germline V gene (reference sequence). Trimming removed 3 bases from V and 4 bases from J, with 10 bases in between. CDR3 DNA sequence: TGTGCCAGCAGTTTTGGGGGCGAGTACGAGCAGTACTTC. The encoded protein is CASSFGGEYEQYF.

In this sample, this clone turned up once. In DNA, the CDR3 is TGTGCCAGCAGTTTATCCACAGGGTCCTACGAGCAGTACTTC. Protein product: CASSLSTGSYEQYF. The genes are TRBV27 and TRBJ2-7; TRBD1 is a possible D gene (6 bases). CDR1 and CDR2 from the germline V gene are MNHEY and SMNVEV (reference sequence). Trimming shortened V by 0 bases and J by 1 base, and 7 bases separated the two germline ends. This CDR3 is 14 amino acids long.

The chain combines TRBV7-2 with TRBJ1-6, with D possibly matching TRBD1 (6 bases). V shed 5 bases and J shed 10 bases, with 21 bases lying between them. The V gene's germline CDR1 is SGHTA and CDR2 FQGNSA. The CDR3 extends over 16 amino acids. Here the CDR3 reads CASSTDRPPLGSPLHF. CDR3 coding DNA: TGTGCCAGCAGCACCGACAGGCCCCCTTTGGGGTCACCCCTCCACTTT.

The rearrangement uses TRBV3-1 (or the pseudogene TRBV3-2) and TRBJ2-5, with 8 bases that match TRBD1. After removal of 2 bases from V and 3 bases from J, the junction contained 8 bases not matched to a gene. Germline V gene data show CDR1 as LGHDT and CDR2 as YNNKEL (reference sequence). The CDR3 covers 16 residues. The CDR3 loop reads CASSQSGTGRKETQYF. In DNA form, the CDR3 reads TGTGCCAGCAGCCAATCCGGGACAGGCAGAAAAGAGACCCAGTACTTC.

This chain's CDR3 is CASQGQGANYGYTF. The CDR3 DNA follows: TGTGCCAGCCAAGGACAGGGGGCTAACTATGGCTACACCTTC. The rearrangement uses TRBV18 and TRBJ1-2; the match to TRBD1 covers 10 bases. There are 14 residues in the CDR3. The junction had 3 bases not matched to a gene; V was cut back by 8 bases and J by 0 bases. Per germline, CDR1 KGHSH and CDR2 LQKENI.

The CDR3 spells CASSLVGTSQGYTF. The CDR3 DNA sequence: TGTGCCAGCAGCTTGGTGGGGACAAGTCAGGGCTACACCTTC. V gene TRBV5-4 combines with J gene TRBJ1-2, with D perhaps matching TRBD1 (6 bases). V lost 0 bases, J lost 8 bases, and 14 bases lay in between. Germline V lookup: CDR1 SGHNT, CDR2 YYREEE (reference sequence). The CDR3 runs 14 residues.

The chain employs TRBV11-2 and TRBJ1-4; D uncertain. The CDR3 runs to 15 residues. Trimming pared 6 bases from V and 8 bases from J, leaving 19 bases between. From germline, CDR1 is SGHAT and CDR2 FQNNGV. The CDR3 bases are TGTGCCAGCAGTGACCCCCGGGGTTCAGGAGAAAAACTGTTTTTT. The encoded protein is CASSDPRGSGEKLFF.

The V and J genes are TRBV7-2 and TRBJ1-2, with 9 bases fitting TRBD1. Per germline, CDR1 SGHTA and CDR2 FQGNSA. This CDR3 has 15 amino acids. Losses at the gene ends were 6 bases for V and 4 bases for J; bases not matched to a gene: 9. In DNA, the CDR3 is TGTGCCAGCAGTACCGGACAGGGGAACATCTATGGCTACACCTTC. Translating gives CASSTGQGNIYGYTF.

The chain is built from TRBV5-4 and TRBJ1-3, with D possibly being TRBD1 (5 bases). With 4 bases removed from V and 0 bases from J, the gap between germline ends came to 8 bases. The CDR3 runs to 14 residues. Germline lookup yields CDR1 SGHNT and CDR2 YYREEE (reference sequence). CDR3 sequence reads: CASSDQGSGNTIYF. Written as DNA, the CDR3 is TGTGCCAGCAGCGACCAGGGCTCTGGAAACACCATATATTTT.

Only a few counts were recorded for this clone. V is TRBV27 and J is TRBJ2-7; D not resolved. Between the trimmed V and J ends, which lost 3 bases and 4 bases, there was a span of 13 bases. The V gene's germline CDR1 is MNHEY and CDR2 SMNVEV (reference sequence). The CDR3 is made up of 14 amino acids. As DNA, the CDR3 is TGTGCCAGCAGTTTCTATGATAAGCCGTACGAGCAGTACTTC. Residues: CASSFYDKPYEQYF.

This clone was found once. The chain couples TRBV13 to TRBJ2-3; 8 nucleotides match TRBD2. CDR1 is PRHDT and CDR2 is FYEKMQ in the germline V gene (reference sequence). The V gene end was trimmed by 8 bases and the J gene end by 4 bases; junction bases not matched to a gene: 14. The CDR3 is 16 amino acids. This CDR3 reads CASSSKWREAPDTQYF. In DNA, the CDR3 is TGTGCCAGCTCATCCAAGTGGCGGGAGGCCCCAGATACGCAGTATTTT.